There are many counts of the clone carrying this T cell receptor (beta chain). TCRdb passed the reads through MiXCR, listing each CDR3 protein once. The sample records 300,000 to 450,000 distinct CDR3 sequences, approximately 18% being singletons. This entry belongs to a study of T cell repertoires in cytomegalovirus infection. The length of the CDR3 is 13 residues. Germline V gives CDR1 SGHTA, CDR2 FQGNSA. V was trimmed by 7 bases and J by 4 bases, leaving 13 bases between them. Sequencing was done on a sample of PBMCs. The chain is built from TRBV7-2 and TRBJ1-2; no clear D. This clonotype was obtained from a human donor in good health (CMV status not recorded). Some clones in this sample may be carry-over from other donors' samples. CDR3 sequence reads: CASNSRAGYGYTF. In DNA, the CDR3 is TGTGCCAGCAACAGTCGGGCGGGCTATGGCTACACCTTC.